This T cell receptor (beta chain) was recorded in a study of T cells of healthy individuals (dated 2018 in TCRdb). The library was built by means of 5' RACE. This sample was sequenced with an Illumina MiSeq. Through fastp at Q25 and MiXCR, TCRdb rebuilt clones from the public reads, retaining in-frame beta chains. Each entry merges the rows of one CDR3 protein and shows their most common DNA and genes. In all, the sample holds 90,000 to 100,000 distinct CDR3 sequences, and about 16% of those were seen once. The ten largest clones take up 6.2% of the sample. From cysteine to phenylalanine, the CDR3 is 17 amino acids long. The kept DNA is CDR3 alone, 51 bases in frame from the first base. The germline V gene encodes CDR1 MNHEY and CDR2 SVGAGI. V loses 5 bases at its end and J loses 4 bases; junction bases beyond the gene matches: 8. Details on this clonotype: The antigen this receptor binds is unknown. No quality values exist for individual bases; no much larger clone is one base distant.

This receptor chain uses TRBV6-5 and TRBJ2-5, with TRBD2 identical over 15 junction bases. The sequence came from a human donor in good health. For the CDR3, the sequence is CASSLKPGLAGGETQYF. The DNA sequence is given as TGTGCCAGCAGTCTAAAACCGGGACTAGCGGGAGGAGAGACCCAGTACTTC.